The present T cell receptor (beta chain) was sequenced within a study of blood T cell repertoires in COVID-19. At the level of the study: Acute-phase and convalescent COVID-19 samples originated in the United States, Italy and Spain.

Under the authors' procedure: Estimation of nucleated cell counts relied on the amplification of reference gene primers. Sequencing used immunoSEQ multiplex PCR; TCRdb keeps in-frame clones, though not all of them. V and J calls and clone size are given by that table; D and trimming were obtained from the DNA. The table records some 140,000 clones, roughly 84% of them present only once. The CDR3 runs 16 residues. Followed longitudinally, the Seattle patients had been enrolled during active infection. This sequence joins TRBV21-1 and TRBJ1-1; the listed D gene, TRBD1, was not tested against the DNA. TRBV21-1 is an annotated pseudogene. The sequence came from a woman aged 60 to 75 with COVID-19, enrolled during active disease. Sequenced input: peripheral blood. This CDR3 reads CASSGPTGAMNTEAFF. The CDR3 bases are TGTGCCAGCAGCGGTCCGACAGGGGCGATGAACACTGAAGCTTTCTTT.